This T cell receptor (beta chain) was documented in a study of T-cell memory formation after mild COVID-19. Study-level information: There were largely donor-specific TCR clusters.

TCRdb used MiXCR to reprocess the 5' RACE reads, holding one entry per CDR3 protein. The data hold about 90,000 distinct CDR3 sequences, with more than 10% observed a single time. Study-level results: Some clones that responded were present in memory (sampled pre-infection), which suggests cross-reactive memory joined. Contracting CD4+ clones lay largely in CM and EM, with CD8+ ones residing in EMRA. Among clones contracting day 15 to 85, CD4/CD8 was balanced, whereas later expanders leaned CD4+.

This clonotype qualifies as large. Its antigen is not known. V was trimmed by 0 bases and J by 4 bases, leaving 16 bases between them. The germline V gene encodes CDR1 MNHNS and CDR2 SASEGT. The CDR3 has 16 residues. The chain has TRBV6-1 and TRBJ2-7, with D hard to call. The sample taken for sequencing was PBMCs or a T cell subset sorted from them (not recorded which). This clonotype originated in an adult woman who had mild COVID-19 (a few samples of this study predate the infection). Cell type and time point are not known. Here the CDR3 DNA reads TGTGCCAGCAGTGAAGCTCCCCCGCCTCTCGGTTACGAGCAGTACTTC. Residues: CASSEAPPPLGYEQYF.